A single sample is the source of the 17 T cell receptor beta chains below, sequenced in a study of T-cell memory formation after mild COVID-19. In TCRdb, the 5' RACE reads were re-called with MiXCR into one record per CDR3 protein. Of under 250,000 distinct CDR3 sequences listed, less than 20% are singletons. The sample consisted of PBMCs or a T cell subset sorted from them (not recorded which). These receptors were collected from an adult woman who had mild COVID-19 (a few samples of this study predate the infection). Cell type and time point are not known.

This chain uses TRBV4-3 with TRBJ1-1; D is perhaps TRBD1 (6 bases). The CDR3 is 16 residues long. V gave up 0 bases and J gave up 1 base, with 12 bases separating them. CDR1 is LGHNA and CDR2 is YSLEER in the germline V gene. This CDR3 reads CASSQDVGGANTEAFF. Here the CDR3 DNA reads TGCGCCAGCAGCCAAGACGTAGGGGGGGCGAACACTGAAGCTTTCTTT.

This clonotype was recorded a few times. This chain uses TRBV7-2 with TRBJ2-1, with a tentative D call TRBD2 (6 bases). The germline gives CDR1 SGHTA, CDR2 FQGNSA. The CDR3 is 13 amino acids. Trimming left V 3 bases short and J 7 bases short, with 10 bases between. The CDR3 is CASSLVGTNEQFF. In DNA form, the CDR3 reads TGTGCCAGCAGCTTGGTCGGGACTAATGAGCAGTTCTTC.

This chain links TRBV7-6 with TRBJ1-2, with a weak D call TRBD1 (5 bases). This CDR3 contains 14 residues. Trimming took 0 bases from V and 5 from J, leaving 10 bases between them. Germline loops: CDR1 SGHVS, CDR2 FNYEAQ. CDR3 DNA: TGTGCCAGCAGCTTAGCAGACAGTGCTTATGGCTACACCTTC. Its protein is CASSLADSAYGYTF.

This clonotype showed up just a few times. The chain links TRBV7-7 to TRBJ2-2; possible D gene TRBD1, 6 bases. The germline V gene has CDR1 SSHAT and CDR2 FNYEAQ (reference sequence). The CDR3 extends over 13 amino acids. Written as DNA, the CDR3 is TGTGGAAGCGGACAGATGAACACCGGGGAGCTGTTTTTT. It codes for CGSGQMNTGELFF. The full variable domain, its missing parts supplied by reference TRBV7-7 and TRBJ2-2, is GAGVSQSPRYKVTKRGQDVTLRCDPISSHATLYWYQQALGQGPEFLTYFNYEAQPDKSGLPSDRFSAERPEGSISTLTIQRTEQRDSAMYRCGSGQMNTGELFFGEGSRLTVL.

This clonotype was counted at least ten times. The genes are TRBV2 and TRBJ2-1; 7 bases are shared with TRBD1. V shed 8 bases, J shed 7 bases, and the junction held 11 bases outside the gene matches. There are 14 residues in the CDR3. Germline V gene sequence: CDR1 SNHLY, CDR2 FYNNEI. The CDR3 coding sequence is TGTGCCAGCCGCCCGGGACAGCCCGGTAATGAGCAGTTCTTC. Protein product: CASRPGQPGNEQFF.

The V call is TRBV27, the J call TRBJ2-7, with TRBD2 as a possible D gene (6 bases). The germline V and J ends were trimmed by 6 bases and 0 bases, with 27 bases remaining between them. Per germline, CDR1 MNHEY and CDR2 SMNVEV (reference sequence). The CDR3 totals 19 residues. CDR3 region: CASRHSRGNLEMVSYEQYF. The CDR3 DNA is TGTGCCAGCAGACATAGTCGGGGGAACCTAGAGATGGTCTCCTACGAGCAGTACTTC.

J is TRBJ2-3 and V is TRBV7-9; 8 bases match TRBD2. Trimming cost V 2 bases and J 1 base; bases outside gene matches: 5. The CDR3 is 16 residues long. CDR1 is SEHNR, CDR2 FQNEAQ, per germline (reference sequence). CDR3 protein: CASSLRAGARTDTQYF. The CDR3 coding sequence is TGTGCCAGCAGCTTAAGAGCGGGGGCCCGCACAGATACGCAGTATTTT.

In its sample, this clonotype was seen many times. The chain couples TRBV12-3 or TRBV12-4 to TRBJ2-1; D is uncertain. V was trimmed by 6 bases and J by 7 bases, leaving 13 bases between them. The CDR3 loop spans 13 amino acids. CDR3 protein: CASRPLGENEQFF. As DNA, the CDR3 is TGTGCCAGCAGACCCCTAGGCGAGAATGAGCAGTTCTTC.

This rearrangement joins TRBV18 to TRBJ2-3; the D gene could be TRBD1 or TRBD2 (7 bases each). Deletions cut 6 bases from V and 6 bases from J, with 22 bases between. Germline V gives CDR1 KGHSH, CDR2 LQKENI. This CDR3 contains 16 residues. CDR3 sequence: CASSTTGGQQSDTQYF. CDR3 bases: TGTGCCAGCTCTACCACGGGGGGACAGCAGTCGGATACGCAGTATTTT. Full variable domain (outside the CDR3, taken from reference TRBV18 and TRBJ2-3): NAGVMQNPRHLVRRRGQEARLRCSPMKGHSHVYWYRQLPEEGLKFMVYLQKENIIDESGMPKERFSAEFPKEGPSILRIQQVVRGDSAAYFCASSTTGGQQSDTQYFGPGTRLTVL.

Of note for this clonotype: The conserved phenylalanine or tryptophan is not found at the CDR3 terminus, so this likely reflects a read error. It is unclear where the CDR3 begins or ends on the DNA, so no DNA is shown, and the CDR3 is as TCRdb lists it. This chain's CDR3 is CASSEPGQGSV. This chain links TRBV2 with TRBJ2-5; TRBD1 is the table's D call, not checked against the DNA. 11 amino acids form the CDR3, both terminal residues included. From germline, CDR1 is SNHLY and CDR2 FYNNEI.

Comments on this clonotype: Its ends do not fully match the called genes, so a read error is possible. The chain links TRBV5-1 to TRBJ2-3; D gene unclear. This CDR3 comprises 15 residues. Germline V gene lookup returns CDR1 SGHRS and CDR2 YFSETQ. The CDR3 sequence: CAISLAPWTTDTQYF. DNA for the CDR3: TGCGCCATCAGCTTGGCCCCTTGGACCACAGATACGCAGTATTTT.

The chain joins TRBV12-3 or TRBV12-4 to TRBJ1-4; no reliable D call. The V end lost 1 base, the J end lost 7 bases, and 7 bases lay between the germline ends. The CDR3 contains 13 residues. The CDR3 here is CASSLDSLEKLFF. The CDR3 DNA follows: TGTGCCAGCAGTTTAGACAGTCTTGAAAAACTGTTTTTT.

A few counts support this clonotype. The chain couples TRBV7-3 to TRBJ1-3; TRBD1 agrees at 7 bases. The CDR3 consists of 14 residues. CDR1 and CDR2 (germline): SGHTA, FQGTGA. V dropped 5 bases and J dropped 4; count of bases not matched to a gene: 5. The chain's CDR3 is CASSRQGYGNTIYF. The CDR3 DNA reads TGTGCCAGCAGCAGACAGGGTTACGGAAACACCATATATTTT.

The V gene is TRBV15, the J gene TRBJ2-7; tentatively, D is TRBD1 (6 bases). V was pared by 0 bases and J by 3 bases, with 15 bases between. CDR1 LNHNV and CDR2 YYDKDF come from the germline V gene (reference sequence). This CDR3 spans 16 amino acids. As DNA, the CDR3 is TGTGCCACCAGCAGAGATCCGTGGGACACCGACTACGAGCAGTACTTC. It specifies CATSRDPWDTDYEQYF.

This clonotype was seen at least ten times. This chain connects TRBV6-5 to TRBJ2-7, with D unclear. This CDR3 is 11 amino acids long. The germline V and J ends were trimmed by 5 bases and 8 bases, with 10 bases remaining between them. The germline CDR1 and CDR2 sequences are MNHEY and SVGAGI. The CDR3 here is CASSTDTKQYF. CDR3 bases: TGTGCCAGCAGTACAGATACCAAGCAGTACTTC.

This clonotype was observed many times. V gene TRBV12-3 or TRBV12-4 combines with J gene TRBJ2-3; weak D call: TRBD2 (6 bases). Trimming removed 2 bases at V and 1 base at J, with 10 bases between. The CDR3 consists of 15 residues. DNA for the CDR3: TGTGCCAGCAGTTTAAACGGGGGAGGCACAGATACGCAGTATTTT. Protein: CASSLNGGGTDTQYF.

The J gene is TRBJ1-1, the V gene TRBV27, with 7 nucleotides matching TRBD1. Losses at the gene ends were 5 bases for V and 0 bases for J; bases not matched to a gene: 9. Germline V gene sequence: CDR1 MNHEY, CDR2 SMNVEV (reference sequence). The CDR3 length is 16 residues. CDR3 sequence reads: CASSQIRTGLNTEAFF. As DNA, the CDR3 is TGTGCCAGCAGTCAAATCAGGACAGGACTGAACACTGAAGCTTTCTTT.